The 13 T cell receptor beta chains reported below all come from one sample, sequenced in a study of read filtering for tumor transcriptome and immune sequencing. Molecular barcoded adaptors covering alpha/delta and beta/gamma chains were used on roughly 400 ng RNA. TCRdb analysed the reads with MiXCR anew, one entry per CDR3 protein. The table shows some 130,000 distinct CDR3 sequences, with 10% to 15% occurring only once. Sequencing was done on a sample of a population of CD138-negative cells sorted from bone marrow. These TCRs come from a donor at least 40 years old with multiple myeloma.

This clonotype occurred many times. The V gene is TRBV12-3 or TRBV12-4, the J gene TRBJ2-7; 11 bases agree with TRBD2. CDR3 length equals 15 residues. V was clipped by 3 bases and J by 12 bases; unmatched bases: 13. The CDR3 protein is CASSFGDLAGGSLYF. The CDR3 coding sequence is TGTGCCAGCAGTTTTGGGGACCTAGCGGGAGGATCGCTGTACTTC.

Comments on this clonotype: The conserved phenylalanine or tryptophan normally closing the CDR3 is absent here, so this likely arose from a read error. The chain links TRBV12-3 or TRBV12-4 to TRBJ2-7; D remains unclear. The CDR3 contains 13 residues. V lost 8 bases and J 5 bases, leaving 16 bases between the germline ends. This CDR3 is CASSRTSGHEQYL. CDR3 in DNA: TGTGCCAGCTCCCGGACCTCTGGCCACGAGCAGTACCTC.

About this clonotype itself: One base away lies a much larger clone, so this may be a sequencing read error. V is TRBV10-3 and J is TRBJ1-1; no firm D call. The CDR3 extends over 16 amino acids. Germline loops: CDR1 ENHRY, CDR2 SYGVKD. The CDR3 DNA is TGTGCCATCGGTGAGCCCGATAGGGTCTGGAGGACTGAAGCTTTCTTT. Protein product: CAIGEPDRVWRTEAFF.

The chain combines TRBV20-1 with TRBJ2-5; D gene unclear. V dropped 1 base and J dropped 2 bases, with 8 bases sitting between them. The CDR3 is made up of 13 amino acids. Germline CDR1 is DFQATT and CDR2 is SNEGSKA (reference sequence). Here the CDR3 DNA reads TGCAGTGCTAGAGGGGCTGATCAAGAGACCCAGTACTTC. Translated, it gives CSARGADQETQYF.

This clonotype was recorded a few times. Given a much more abundant clone one base away, this may be a read error. The chain links TRBV12-3 or TRBV12-4 to TRBJ2-1; D is possibly TRBD2 (5 bases). The CDR3 has 13 residues. Trimming shortened V by 3 bases and J by 12 bases, and 15 bases separated the two germline ends. The CDR3 DNA reads as TGTGCCAGCAGTTTCGTCCAGACCAGCGGGCAGTTCTTC. Amino acid sequence: CASSFVQTSGQFF.

This clonotype was seen at least ten times. This chain uses TRBV2 with TRBJ2-1; D perhaps matches TRBD2 (5 bases). Germline loops: CDR1 SNHLY, CDR2 FYNNEI. The CDR3 is 12 residues long. Trimming shortened V by 6 bases and J by 6 bases, and 9 bases separated the two germline ends. As DNA, the CDR3 is TGTGCCAGCAGGCGTAGCGCCAATGAGCAGTTCTTC. Translation gives CASRRSANEQFF.

The sample holds many counts of this clonotype. The chain has TRBV9 and TRBJ1-3; D gene uncertain. The germline CDR1 and CDR2 sequences are SGDLS and YYNGEE. The CDR3 totals 15 residues. V lost 2 bases, J lost 0 bases, and 9 bases lay in between. Here the CDR3 reads CASSVQDGSGNTIYF. CDR3 sequence (DNA): TGTGCCAGCAGCGTCCAGGACGGCTCTGGAAACACCATATATTTT.

This chain joins TRBV2 and TRBJ1-5; possible D gene TRBD1, 5 bases. This CDR3 region has 14 residues. In germline, CDR1 is SNHLY, CDR2 FYNNEI. V was shortened by 4 bases and J by 2 bases, with 9 bases between the two germline ends. DNA for the CDR3: TGTGCCAGCAGTGGACTAGGGGGCAATCAGCCCCAGCATTTT. Amino acids: CASSGLGGNQPQHF.

This clonotype was recorded many times. The J gene is TRBJ2-3, the V gene TRBV20-1; TRBD1 is a possible D gene (6 bases). In germline, CDR1 is DFQATT, CDR2 SNEGSKA (reference sequence). Trimming cost V 6 bases and J 0 bases, with 19 bases left between them. The CDR3 spans 16 residues. Here the CDR3 reads CSATTPGTQSTDTQYF. CDR3 DNA: TGCAGTGCCACAACCCCCGGGACACAAAGCACAGATACGCAGTATTTT.

This clonotype was detected only a few times. A much larger clone lies one base from this, so it may be a read error. The J gene is TRBJ2-1, the V gene TRBV28; TRBD2 is a possible D gene (5 bases). V lost 11 bases, J lost 4 bases, and 21 bases lay in between. The CDR3 contains 15 residues. CDR1 is MDHEN, CDR2 SYDVKM, per germline. Written as DNA, the CDR3 is TGTGCCGGCACCCAAGGCGCTAGCCCTTACAATGAGCAGTTCTTC. Translated: CAGTQGASPYNEQFF. The full variable domain, completed using reference TRBV28 and TRBJ2-1, is DVKVTQSSRYLVKRTGEKVFLECVQDMDHENMFWYRQDPGLGLRLIYFSYDVKMKEKGDIPEGYSVSREKKERFSLILESASTNQTSMYLCAGTQGASPYNEQFFGPGTRLTVL.

This clonotype was seen repeatedly, ten times or more. This sequence joins TRBV27 and TRBJ2-6; D gene unclear. This CDR3 region has 16 residues. Germline V gene lookup returns CDR1 MNHEY and CDR2 SMNVEV (reference sequence). The germline V and J ends were trimmed by 2 bases and 1 base, with 9 bases remaining between them. The CDR3 DNA follows: TGTGCCAGCAGTTTAACTTACGGGTCTGGGGCCAACGTCCTGACTTTC. Amino acids: CASSLTYGSGANVLTF.

This clonotype appeared many times. The chain couples TRBV20-1 to TRBJ2-2; 9 bases line up with TRBD1. The CDR3 loop spans 14 amino acids. Losses at the gene ends were 4 bases for V and 5 bases for J; bases not matched to a gene: 5. Germline CDR1 is DFQATT and CDR2 is SNEGSKA (reference sequence). CDR3 sequence: CSANLGQGTGELFF. The CDR3 DNA reads TGCAGTGCTAATTTGGGACAGGGAACCGGGGAGCTGTTTTTT.

A few counts support this clonotype. The rearrangement joins TRBV28 to TRBJ1-5, with no clear D. V was clipped by 6 bases and J by 4 bases, with 7 bases between them. CDR1 is MDHEN and CDR2 is SYDVKM in the germline V gene. This CDR3 is 12 amino acids long. CDR3 sequence: CASRTNNQPQHF. The CDR3 DNA reads as TGTGCCAGCAGAACAAATAATCAGCCCCAGCATTTT.